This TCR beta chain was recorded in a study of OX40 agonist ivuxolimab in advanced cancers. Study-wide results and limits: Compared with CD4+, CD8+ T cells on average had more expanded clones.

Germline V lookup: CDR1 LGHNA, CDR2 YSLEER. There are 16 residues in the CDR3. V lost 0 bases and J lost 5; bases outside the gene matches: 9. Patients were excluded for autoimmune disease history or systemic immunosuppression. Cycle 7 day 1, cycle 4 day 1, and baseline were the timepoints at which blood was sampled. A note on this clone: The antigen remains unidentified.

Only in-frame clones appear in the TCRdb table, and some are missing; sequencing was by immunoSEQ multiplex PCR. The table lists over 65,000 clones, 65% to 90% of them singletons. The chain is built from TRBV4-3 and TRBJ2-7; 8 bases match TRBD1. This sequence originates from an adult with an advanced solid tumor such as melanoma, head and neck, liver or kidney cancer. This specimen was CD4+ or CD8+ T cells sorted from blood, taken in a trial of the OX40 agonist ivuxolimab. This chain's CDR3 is CASSQDRGQGLHEQYF. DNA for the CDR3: TGCGCCAGCAGCCAAGATCGTGGACAGGGATTACACGAGCAGTACTTC.